A single T cell receptor (beta chain) is shown here with its context. Its matching antigen is unknown. TCR beta cDNA libraries had unique molecular identifiers. Once roughly 0.9 to 11 million T cells were used, some 500,000 cDNA molecules resulted. Each CDR3 protein is one row after TCRdb ran MiXCR on the PCR reads. The sample lists roughly 600,000 distinct CDR3 sequences, roughly two fifths occurring once. This sample was taken from a study of post-analysis software for immune sequencing data. General study points: Versus controls, multiple sclerosis patients showed significantly lower diversity (normalized Chao1).

Sample: blood. This clonotype originated in a girl between 5 and 17 years old with multiple sclerosis.

CDR3 sequence: CASSPPLRNYEQYF. The DNA of the CDR3 is TGTGCCAGCAGCCCCCCATTACGGAACTACGAGCAGTACTTC. The V and J genes are TRBV6-6 and TRBJ2-7, with D unclear. Germline CDR1 is MNHNY and CDR2 is SVGAGI (reference sequence). V lost 6 bases, J lost 3 bases, and 15 bases lay in between. The CDR3 has 14 residues.